Described below is a single T cell receptor beta chain sequence and its context. Sequenced by immunoSEQ multiplex PCR; TCRdb stores in-frame clones only, minus some. Among roughly 120,000 clones listed, around 81% were seen once. This sample was included in a study of blood T cell repertoires in COVID-19. Looking at the study overall: Sample material is recorded as cDNA or gDNA derived from T cells, B-cell-depleted T cells, or PBMCs.

CDR3 length: 14 residues. Germline V CDR1 and CDR2: SGHTA, FQGNSA. The ends lost 5 bases at V and 4 bases at J; junction bases unmatched: 5. The clonotype was recovered from a human donor in a cohort sampled during active or convalescent COVID-19. Sequences were obtained from peripheral blood. The gene calls are TRBV7-2 and TRBJ2-5, with 9 bases lining up with TRBD1. The CDR3 coding sequence is TGTGCCAGCAGCGCCACAGGGGGCGGAGAGACCCAGTACTTC. Its protein is CASSATGGGETQYF.